This entry lists 27 T cell receptor beta chains sequenced from one sample in a study of CD8 T cells in Susac syndrome. Random hexamers served to reverse transcribe roughly 0.45 to 1 ug RNA. TCRdb ran MiXCR on the immunoSEQ multiplex PCR reads and lists one entry per CDR3 protein. The sample contains tens of thousands of distinct CDR3 sequences, roughly 90% of which appear only once. Sequenced input: CD8+ T cells from PBMCs. The receptors here all came from a human donor with multiple sclerosis.

The chain carries TRBV6-2 or TRBV6-3 and TRBJ1-2; no firm D call. Germline CDR1 reads MNHEY; CDR2 reads SVGEGT. V was pared by 5 bases and J by 8 bases, with 21 bases between. This CDR3 is built from 15 residues. The CDR3 DNA reads TGTGCCAGCAGTCCCCGAAGGTCAGGACGTGGAGGCTACACCTTC. Protein: CASSPRRSGRGGYTF.

V usage is TRBV19 and J usage is TRBJ1-5; TRBD1 matches at 11 bases. Germline V gene lookup returns CDR1 LNHDA and CDR2 SQIVND (reference sequence). This CDR3 is built from 15 residues. J was trimmed by 3 bases and V by 3 bases; bases with no gene match: 1. CDR3 in amino acids: CASSMGQGDNQPQHF. Written as DNA, the CDR3 is TGTGCCAGTAGTATGGGACAGGGGGACAATCAGCCCCAGCATTTT.

The chain is built from TRBV19 and TRBJ1-5; the D gene is possibly TRBD1 (5 bases). With 4 bases removed from V and 2 bases from J, the gap between germline ends came to 6 bases. The CDR3 sequence is 13 residues long. Germline-derived CDR1 and CDR2 are LNHDA and SQIVND (reference sequence). CDR3 nucleotide sequence: TGTGCCAGTAGTAAAGGGGGCAATCAGCCCCAGCATTTT. Protein: CASSKGGNQPQHF.

The CDR3 protein is CSAGATSGRLDEQYF. The CDR3 DNA reads as TGCAGTGCTGGGGCTACTAGCGGGAGACTCGACGAGCAGTACTTC. The V and J genes are TRBV20-1 and TRBJ2-7; 11 bases line up with TRBD2. Germline V gene lookup returns CDR1 DFQATT and CDR2 SNEGSKA (reference sequence). CDR3 size: 15 residues. V lost 5 bases to trimming and J lost 5 bases; unmatched junction nucleotides: 11.

This chain uses TRBV9 with TRBJ2-3; no clear D gene. This CDR3 contains 17 residues. Germline CDR1 is SGDLS and CDR2 is YYNGEE. Trimming shortened V by 0 bases and J by 3 bases, and 17 bases separated the two germline ends. This CDR3 reads CASSVEDVGGLTDTQYF. CDR3 DNA sequence: TGTGCCAGCAGCGTAGAAGACGTTGGTGGGTTAACAGATACGCAGTATTTT.

This clonotype has a single count. The chain recombines TRBV4-1 with TRBJ2-3; 9 nucleotides agree with TRBD2. The germline gives CDR1 MGHRA, CDR2 YSYEKL. V was clipped by 4 bases and J by 0 bases; unmatched bases: 5. The CDR3 contains 16 residues. The CDR3 DNA follows: TGCGCCAGCAGCCGATCAAGCGGGGGGAGCACAGATACGCAGTATTTT. Translated, it gives CASSRSSGGSTDTQYF.

The gene calls are TRBV28 and TRBJ1-2; 7 bases fit TRBD1. There are 16 residues in the CDR3. Looked up from germline, CDR1 is MDHEN and CDR2 is SYDVKM. The junction had 11 bases not matched to a gene; V was cut back by 6 bases and J by 1 base. Here the CDR3 DNA reads TGTGCCAGCAGCCGTACACGGGACAGCGATAACTATGGCTACACCTTC. Its translation is CASSRTRDSDNYGYTF.

V usage is TRBV7-9 and J usage is TRBJ1-4, with 7 bases that match TRBD1. V was pared by 5 bases and J by 5 bases, with 8 bases of the junction left unmatched. This CDR3 region has 15 residues. Germline V CDR1 and CDR2: SEHNR, FQNEAQ (reference sequence). The chain's CDR3 is CASSGPGTVNEKLFF. CDR3 bases: TGTGCCAGCAGCGGACCCGGGACAGTAAATGAAAAACTGTTTTTT.

V is TRBV5-1 and J is TRBJ2-1; 9 bases match TRBD2. J gave up 8 bases and V 0 bases, and 12 bases lay outside the gene matches. The germline gives CDR1 SGHRS, CDR2 YFSETQ. The CDR3 consists of 17 residues. The CDR3 DNA sequence: TGCGCCAGCAGCTTGGTGCCTAGCGGGGTTGGCCCCCATGAGCAGTTCTTC. Its protein is CASSLVPSGVGPHEQFF.

This CDR3 reads CASSPGLAGVDEQYF. CDR3 coding DNA: TGTGCCAGCAGCCCGGGGCTAGCGGGAGTGGATGAGCAGTACTTC. This sequence joins TRBV11-3 and TRBJ2-7; 10 bases are a match to TRBD2. CDR3 length: 15 amino acids. CDR1 is SGHNT and CDR2 is YENEEA in the germline V gene. Trimming cost V 5 bases and J 7 bases; bases outside gene matches: 11.

Worth noting for this clonotype: The junction departs from the called germline gene at one end, perhaps through a read error. The genes are TRBV7-3 and TRBJ1-5; the D gene is possibly TRBD1 (5 bases). CDR1 and CDR2 (germline): SGHTA, FQGTGA. CDR3 length equals 15 residues. DNA of the CDR3: TGTGCCAGCACCTTAACAGGATATAGCAATCAGCCCCAGCATTTT. Translated: CASTLTGYSNQPQHF. The entire variable domain, with the rest obtained from reference TRBV7-3 and TRBJ1-5, is as follows: GAGVSQTPSNKVTEKGKYVELRCDPISGHTALYWYRQSLGQGPEFLIYFQGTGAADDSGLPNDRFFAVRPEGSVSTLKIQRTERGDSAVYLCASTLTGYSNQPQHFGDGTRLSIL.

The DNA of the CDR3 is TGTGCCAGTAACAGGGGGACACTGAACACTGAAGCTTTCTTT. It is translated as CASNRGTLNTEAFF. The V gene is TRBV19, the J gene TRBJ1-1, with TRBD1 matching over 8 bases. From germline, CDR1 is LNHDA and CDR2 SQIVND (reference sequence). This CDR3 has 14 amino acids. Losses at the gene ends were 7 bases for V and 0 bases for J; bases not matched to a gene: 4.

V gene TRBV3-1 combines with J gene TRBJ2-5; D is ambiguous. Germline values: CDR1 LGHDT, CDR2 YNNKEL (reference sequence). The CDR3 is made up of 14 amino acids. Trimming stripped 1 base from V and 2 bases from J, with 8 bases between. CDR3: CASSQGGLQETQYF. CDR3 nucleotide sequence: TGTGCCAGCAGCCAAGGAGGCTTGCAAGAGACCCAGTACTTC.

Only a few counts were recorded for this clonotype. The V call is TRBV6-1, the J call TRBJ1-6; 11 bases are a match to TRBD1. The CDR3 totals 15 residues. Looked up from germline, CDR1 is MNHNS and CDR2 is SASEGT. J was trimmed by 9 bases and V by 1 base; bases with no gene match: 2. The CDR3 bases are TGTGCCAGCAGTGAAGGGACAGGGGGCAGTTCACCCCTCCACTTT. Protein: CASSEGTGGSSPLHF.

CDR3 region: CASSQERTASNEKLFF. For the CDR3, the DNA is TGTGCCAGCAGCCAAGAAAGGACAGCGTCTAATGAAAAACTGTTTTTT. This chain links TRBV3-1 with TRBJ1-4; tentatively, D is TRBD1 (6 bases). The ends were cut back, 0 bases at V and 3 bases at J, with 11 bases in the middle. Germline V gives CDR1 LGHDT, CDR2 YNNKEL (reference sequence). The CDR3 contains 16 residues.

The V gene is TRBV12-3 or TRBV12-4, the J gene TRBJ2-6; no definite D call. Trimming removed 5 bases from V and 2 bases from J, with 4 bases in between. The CDR3 spans 13 residues. For the CDR3, the DNA is TGTGCCAGCAGTCCGGCTGGGGCCAACGTCCTGACTTTC. Protein sequence: CASSPAGANVLTF.

The chain is built from TRBV7-2 and TRBJ1-5; perhaps TRBD1 as D (5 bases). The CDR3 length is 15 residues. Trimming left V 3 bases short and J 0 bases short, with 9 bases between. Germline values: CDR1 SGHTA, CDR2 FQGNSA. CDR3 sequence reads: CASSFGAYSNQPQHF. The CDR3 DNA sequence: TGTGCCAGCAGCTTCGGGGCGTATAGCAATCAGCCCCAGCATTTT.

The J gene is TRBJ1-1, the V gene TRBV3-1; D not certain. The CDR3 spans 15 residues. Germline CDR1 is LGHDT and CDR2 is YNNKEL (reference sequence). V gave up 4 bases and J gave up 2 bases, with 14 bases separating them. The CDR3 region has the DNA TGTGCCAGCAGCCTGGATACCGAGGATAACACTGAAGCTTTCTTT. Its translation: CASSLDTEDNTEAFF.

This chain links TRBV2 with TRBJ1-6; D unresolved. The CDR3 is 15 residues long. Germline V gives CDR1 SNHLY, CDR2 FYNNEI. V was pared by 0 bases and J by 7 bases, with 10 bases between. The CDR3 bases are TGTGCCAGCAGTGAAGCGCTGCAAGGAAATTCACCCCTCCACTTT. Translation gives CASSEALQGNSPLHF.

CDR3 region: CASSGKGDRGPNTKTQYF. CDR3 bases: TGTGCCAGCAGCGGGAAGGGGGACAGGGGGCCCAATACGAAGACCCAGTACTTC. The chain employs TRBV7-9 and TRBJ2-5; 12 bases align to TRBD1. This CDR3 region has 18 residues. Germline loops: CDR1 SEHNR, CDR2 FQNEAQ (reference sequence). With V trimmed by 5 bases and J by 6 bases, 16 bases remained unmatched.

J is TRBJ1-1 and V is TRBV6-2 or TRBV6-3; no clear D. This CDR3 spans 14 amino acids. The V end lost 6 bases, the J end lost 0 bases, and 11 bases lay between the germline ends. Germline values: CDR1 MNHEY, CDR2 SVGEGT. The CDR3 DNA is TGTGCCAGCAGGACCTCCGGGGTGAACACTGAAGCTTTCTTT. Its protein product is CASRTSGVNTEAFF.

This chain joins TRBV5-4 and TRBJ2-3; D ambiguous. V was pared by 1 base and J by 6 bases, with 6 bases between. CDR1 is SGHNT, CDR2 YYREEE, per germline (reference sequence). The CDR3 is 12 residues long. The CDR3 loop reads CASSLFTDTQYF. The CDR3 nucleotides read TGTGCCAGCAGCTTGTTTACGGATACGCAGTATTTT.

The chain links TRBV6-1 to TRBJ1-3; D ambiguous. In germline, CDR1 is MNHNS, CDR2 SASEGT. The germline V and J ends were trimmed by 4 bases and 0 bases, with 10 bases remaining between them. The CDR3 has 15 residues. The CDR3, as DNA: TGTGCCAGCAGTGCCGACGCTAGCTCTGGAAACACCATATATTTT. The encoded protein is CASSADASSGNTIYF.

The CDR3 protein is CASSGGLTLGETQYF. The DNA of the CDR3 is TGTGCCAGCAGCGGGGGACTGACGCTTGGGGAGACCCAGTACTTC. The chain has TRBV13 and TRBJ2-5, with D maybe TRBD2 (6 bases). Trimming removed 5 bases at V and 5 bases at J, with 18 bases between. CDR3 length: 15 amino acids. The germline V gene encodes CDR1 PRHDT and CDR2 FYEKMQ (reference sequence).

V usage is TRBV5-4 and J usage is TRBJ2-1, with D uncertain. Trimming took 1 base from V and 6 from J, leaving 5 bases between them. The CDR3 is 12 amino acids. Germline CDR1 is SGHNT and CDR2 is YYREEE (reference sequence). CDR3 coding DNA: TGTGCCAGCAGCTTGACCACCAATGAGCAGTTCTTC. It codes for CASSLTTNEQFF.

The gene calls are TRBV19 and TRBJ1-2; the D is unclear. In germline, CDR1 is LNHDA, CDR2 SQIVND (reference sequence). The CDR3 totals 11 residues. The V gene lost 5 bases and the J gene lost 4 bases, with 5 bases spanning the gap. This CDR3 is CASSLGYGYTF. DNA of the CDR3: TGTGCCAGTAGTCTTGGCTATGGCTACACCTTC.

The V call is TRBV5-1, the J call TRBJ2-7; D possibly uses TRBD1 or TRBD2 (5 bases each). V was trimmed by 3 bases and J by 0 bases, leaving 13 bases between them. Germline CDR1 is SGHRS and CDR2 is YFSETQ. The CDR3 totals 15 residues. CDR3 amino acids: CASSSGWGSSYEQYF. As DNA, the CDR3 is TGCGCCAGCAGCTCGGGGTGGGGCAGCTCCTACGAGCAGTACTTC.